This TCR beta chain was documented in a study of cytomegalovirus exposure and HLA in healthy donors (TCRdb year 2017). In terms of the full investigation: According to an earlier analysis of 550 to 700 of the donors, 150 million to 200 million T cells yielded approximately 120 million unique TCR beta sequences and approximately 300 Gb of sequence data. Roughly 300 gigabases of sequencing data and 70 million to 85 million unique TCR sequences were included in an early release covering around 650 HLA-typed donors. Of the 300 to 450 genotyped donors, 65% to 90% were placed in the genetic ancestry cluster associated with self-reported Caucasian donors. The aim of the study was to test whether cataloging public T cell receptors could identify signatures of past pathogen exposure. The T cell repertoires of 666 subjects were profiled by immunosequencing and related to cytomegalovirus serostatus. Along with the roughly 670-subject first cohort, a separate validation cohort of around 120 different subjects was used. To predict cytomegalovirus infection status, the study combined high-throughput TCR immunosequencing, statistical association of individual TCRs with disease status, and machine learning. A later analysis re-analyzed previously published TCR beta repertoires from roughly 600 donors and added high-resolution HLA genotyping to study TCR occurrence patterns. In the later analysis, no new phenotypic data were used to find candidate immune exposures; instead, reliance was placed on TCR beta sequences and their occurrence across donors. To decide whether each TCR beta V gene segment behaved as functional or pseudogenic, an earlier analysis of some 600 of the donors relied on high-throughput TCR beta sequencing. Alongside the repertoire data, information on donor age, sex, ethnicity and CMV serostatus was compiled. A later genetic analysis took genome-wide SNP genotypes for about three fifths of the roughly 670 donors and used that subset as a discovery cohort. Every repertoire in the discovery cohort had been generated on one and the same sequencing platform. Both class I and class II loci were covered by HLA typing, at four-digit resolution. Typing coverage varied by locus: roughly 629-640 donors for A, B, C, DRB1 and DQB1; approximately 500 for DQA1; 600 to 610 for DPA1; about 450 for DPB1. Roughly 5 DR-DQ haplotypes were treated as single units for association and clustering because of strong linkage in the cohort. On average, about 240,000 unique TCR beta nucleotide sequences were sequenced per donor among a few hundred genotyped donors of the cohort, with roughly 20% of those sequences being non-productive.

The paper's findings and limits, for the study overall: The classifier was reported to diagnose cytomegalovirus status with high specificity and sensitivity in both the original cohort and the validation cohort. Because counts were too low, about 18 rarely observed V segments, including chromosome 9 orphons, were excluded from the earlier analysis of fewer than 650 of the donors. A later analysis reported that several top co-occurrence clusters appeared linked to parvovirus B19, influenza, CMV and Epstein-Barr virus. In a later analysis, the rate of TCR association differed among HLA loci, with DRB1 alleles having the most associated TCRs and HLA-C alleles having the fewest. The 87-base-pair reads could not distinguish some IMGT-functional V segments, including TRBV6-2 and TRBV6-3, so those segments were excluded. In a later analysis, HLA-associated TCR beta chains showed more clonal expansion and lower generation probabilities than non-associated chains that were equally common. In vitro tests confirmed that three of the cytomegalovirus-associated TCR beta chains recognize cytomegalovirus antigens. Because some donors lacked HLA typing at each locus, the association tests relied only on the typed subset. For the cohort, immune exposure information was limited to CMV serostatus. Presence/absence analyses assumed roughly uniform sequencing depth across donors, an assumption that may not hold. When HLA alleles, especially DR and DQ, strongly co-occurred, TCR associations were difficult to assign to individual alleles. The authors suggested that the approach could potentially be generalized to other disease states and immunological phenotypes. A group of highly shared sequence variants was considered likely to be a technical artifact of the sequencing pipeline. Correlated functional status among segregating V segments might reflect linkage disequilibrium, but an unknown experimental factor could not be ruled out. A later analysis associated roughly 17,000 TCR beta sequences with specific HLA alleles at a false discovery rate of 0.05. A further reported finding was that TCR beta sequences accurately predicted the HLA-A and HLA-B alleles for most subjects in the first cohort. Most TCR sequences were seen in very few donors, while some public TCRs were found in many individuals. A later analysis found that most CMV-associated TCR beta chains appeared HLA-restricted, with HLA associations seemingly driven largely by CMV exposure. A total of 164 TCR beta chains were listed by the study as associated with cytomegalovirus. In an earlier analysis of approximately 590 of the donors, most TCR beta V segments appeared in productive rearrangements about 87% or about 30% of the time, broadly matching IMGT annotations. In this cohort, only TCR beta chains were sequenced, and detectable features were limited by the absence of alpha or paired-chain data. An association between a missense DCLRE1C variant and V-gene and J-gene trimming of TCR beta chains was found in a later genetic analysis and replicated in an independent cohort. According to a later genetic analysis, donors in an Asian-associated ancestry cluster had fewer N-insertions in productive TCRs than the approximately 630-donor mean.

The cohort consisted of hundreds of healthy bone marrow donors. At the time of sampling, all cohort members were nominally healthy, though unrecorded immune exposures were likely present. The donor tested CMV seropositive, placing the donor among the roughly 270 seropositive members of the cohort. A peripheral blood sample was provided by each donor, and peripheral blood mononuclear cells were used for TCR beta sequencing. The Qiagen DNeasy Blood Extraction Kit was used to extract genomic DNA from the blood cell samples. The receptor library was made with the immunoSEQ multiplex PCR assay. For the multiplex PCR, a mixture combining 60 forward primers for TCR Vbeta segments and 13 reverse primers for TCR Jbeta segments was used. Amplification of the CDR3 region of rearranged TCR beta genes was performed with a multiplex PCR assay on genomic DNA. The Illumina HiSeq System was used to sequence the amplified TCR beta libraries as 87-base-pair reads. The published analysis was carried out like this. In a later analysis, approximately 74 million unique TCR beta chains were counted across the 650 to 700 repertoires, and roughly 9.9 million of these chains were shared by at least two donors. A nearest-neighbor algorithm error-corrected the raw reads and collapsed the reads into unique sequences, merging closely related sequences to remove PCR and sequencing errors. To assign V, D and J gene segments, CDR3 sequences were aligned to IMGT reference sequences. For a sequence to be retained, a match of at least six nucleotides to both a V gene segment and a J gene segment was required. Rearrangements were classified as productive when the CDR3 lacked stop codons and remained in frame with V and J, and all other rearrangements were classified as non-productive. CDR3 was defined by IMGT convention, running from the second conserved V-encoded cysteine to the conserved J-encoded phenylalanine. The earlier analysis of more than 450 of the donors excluded sequences that lacked an unambiguous match to a single V gene segment. An earlier analysis of just under 600 of the donors called V segments functional above 56.7% productive rearrangements and segregating when the between-donor standard deviation exceeded 5%. A statistical classification framework was built to diagnose cytomegalovirus status from the catalog of TCR beta chain sequences. In a later analysis, V and J genes were assigned by comparing TCR nucleotide sequences against IMGT/GENE-DB human TR gene sequences. Using the TCRdist pipeline, a later analysis assigned CDR3 sequences along with most-parsimonious VDJ recombination scenarios. In a later analysis, each TCR beta chain was defined by its CDR3 amino acid sequence together with its V-gene family, and reads without a unique V-gene family were excluded. As a way to deal with suspected cross-contamination and a sequencing artifact, a later analysis dropped approximately 570 nucleotide sequences that were highly shared and had low generation probability. For each public chain, a later analysis derived a clonal expansion index from normalized ranks of inferred template counts within each repertoire. In a later analysis, generation probabilities were computed using a VDJ recombination model fitted to out-of-frame rearrangements, and the results were checked against IGoR. In a later analysis, hypergeometric tests were used to score TCR-TCR, TCR-HLA and TCR-CMV co-occurrence, with a repertoire-size bias correction applied to TCR pairs. To estimate false discovery rates, a later analysis permuted the HLA or CMV assignments 20 times. In a later analysis, co-occurring TCRs were grouped using DBSCAN, with TCRdist sequence similarity added in when clustering inside HLA-allele-positive subsets. Repertoires with fewer than 30,000 or more than 120,000 public chains were left out of co-occurrence clustering, as were about five repertoires with anomalous nucleotide sharing. The immuneACCESS repertoire file appears here via TCRdb, limited to in-frame rearrangements. These files lack a portion of the clones; in checked studies, under half of the deficit traces to unresolved V genes, and the cause of the others is not known. V and J calls and clone size are given by that table; D and trimming were obtained from the DNA. This sample comprises under 200,000 clones, over 70% of them detected only once. The ten largest clones represent around 1.9% of the sample.

The germline V gene (reference sequence) supplies CDR1 SGHAT and CDR2 FQDESV. Trimming costs V 5 bases and J 9 bases, and their ends lie 14 bases apart. Including cysteine and phenylalanine, the CDR3 has 14 amino acids. The retained sequence is limited to the CDR3, 42 bases, with the frame set at the first base. A remark on this clone: Its antigen is unknown. Per-base quality was not reported, and no clone a single base away is much larger than it.

In this chain, TRBV11-1 is recombined with TRBJ1-6; the D gene is perhaps TRBD1, on 6 matching bases. The TCR was taken from a young woman in good health and CMV-seropositive. Input material: PBMCs. The encoded CDR3 is CASSPWGPSSPLHF. The nucleotide sequence is TGTGCCAGCAGCCCTTGGGGGCCGAGTTCACCCCTCCACTTT.